The rows below give T cell receptor beta chains drawn from one sample of a study of blood T cell repertoires in COVID-19. Clones were sequenced by immunoSEQ multiplex PCR, and TCRdb holds only the in-frame ones, with some missing. The sample carries 97,000 or so clones, roughly 82% recorded once. What was sequenced was peripheral blood. All receptors derive from an elderly man with acute or convalescent COVID-19. The CDR3 runs from the conserved cysteine through the conserved F or W. The D gene is left open where the match is weak. A clone size is listed for some rows: how often the clone was seen (once, few, many), or a class if it is expanded.

NA	TRBV27	TRBD1	17	TRBJ2-7	TGTGCCAGCAGTGAACTCGTGGGTGGGGACAGGGTCGACGAGCAGTACTTC	CASSELVGGDRVDEQYF
NA	TRBV6-2/TRBV6-3	TRBD1	15	TRBJ2-7	TGTGCCAGCAGTTACGGGTTCCAGGGGGCCTACGAGCAGTACTTC	CASSYGFQGAYEQYF
NA	TRBV6-4	TRBD1	19	TRBJ1-2	TGTGCCAGCAGCCAATCATGGGGGACAGGGTCCCAAAATGGCTATGGCTACACCTTC	CASSQSWGTGSQNGYGYTF
NA	TRBV3-1/TRBV3-2	NA	13	TRBJ1-1	TGTGCCAGCAGCGATAGGAGGGACACTGAAGCTTTCTTT	CASSDRRDTEAFF
NA	TRBV28	NA	11	TRBJ2-7	TGTGCCACTAAGGGGGCCTACGAGCAGTACTTC	CATKGAYEQYF
once	TRBV28	TRBD1	15	TRBJ2-2	TGTGCCAGCAGTGCCTGGACAGGGGACGGCGGGGAGCTGTTTTTT	CASSAWTGDGGELFF
NA	TRBV9	NA	14	TRBJ2-2	TGTGCCAGCAGCGCCCGGACTCAAACCGGGGAGCTGTTTTTT	CASSARTQTGELFF
once	TRBV7-2	NA	13	TRBJ2-1	TGTGCCAGCAGCCCTGGCGGTAGGGGGGAGCAGTTCTTC	CASSPGGRGEQFF
NA	TRBV15	TRBD1	16	TRBJ2-2	TGTGCCACCAGCAGAGAAACAGGGGGCGACACCGGGGAGCTGTTTTTT	CATSRETGGDTGELFF
NA	TRBV29-1	NA	12	TRBJ1-1	TGCAGCGTCGGACAGACTTATACTGAAGCTTTCTTT	CSVGQTYTEAFF
few	TRBV7-9	NA	12	TRBJ2-2	TGTGCCAGCAGCCCGGTCCCCGGGGAGCTGTTTTTT	CASSPVPGELFF
once	TRBV9	TRBD1	13	TRBJ1-2	TGTGCCAGCAGCCTACAGGGGAGCTATGGCTACACCTTC	CASSLQGSYGYTF
NA	TRBV5-8	NA	17	TRBJ2-1	TGTGCCAGCAGCTTCCGTAGAGGGTCTGAATCCTACAATGAGCAGTTCTTC	CASSFRRGSESYNEQFF
NA	TRBV11-3	TRBD1	14	TRBJ2-7	TGTGCCAGCAGCCCCCGGGACAGGCCCTACGAGCAGTACTTC	CASSPRDRPYEQYF
once	TRBV11-2	NA	12	TRBJ1-2	TGTGCCAGCAGCAAGGGACTGTATGGCTACACCTTC	CASSKGLYGYTF
NA	TRBV11-2	TRBD1	15	TRBJ1-2	TGTGCCAGCAGCCTAGGGGCAGGGGGCGGCTATGGCTACACCTTC	CASSLGAGGGYGYTF
NA	TRBV25-1	TRBD1	15	TRBJ1-5	TGTGCCAGCAGTGGGATGGGACAGGGAAATCAGCCCCAGCATTTT	CASSGMGQGNQPQHF
NA	TRBV30	NA	15	TRBJ1-5	TGTGCCTGGAGTCTCGGAGGGGATGGAAATCAGCCCCAGCATTTT	CAWSLGGDGNQPQHF
NA	TRBV19	TRBD1	15	TRBJ1-2	TGTGCCAGTAGTCCCCGAACAGGGGGGATCTATGGCTACACCTTC	CASSPRTGGIYGYTF
NA	TRBV20-1	NA	15	TRBJ1-5	TGCAGTGCTAGTTTTTCAGGGATGATCAATCAGCCCCAGCATTTT	CSASFSGMINQPQHF
NA	TRBV11-3	TRBD2	13	TRBJ2-7	TGTGCCAGCAGCAGGGGACTAGCATACGAGCAGTACTTC	CASSRGLAYEQYF
NA	TRBV30	NA	15	TRBJ1-4	TGTGCCTGGAGTGGGATCTGGGGGCGCGGTGAAAAACTGTTTTTT	CAWSGIWGRGEKLFF
NA	TRBV29-1	TRBD2	16	TRBJ2-5	TGCAGCGTTGAAGGACCGGGACTAGCGGGAGGGAAGACCCAGTACTTC	CSVEGPGLAGGKTQYF
few	TRBV11-2	NA	14	TRBJ2-7	TGTGCCAGCAGCTTAGGCAGGGGTCCTGCCGAGCAGTACTTC	CASSLGRGPAEQYF
few	TRBV5-1	NA	16	TRBJ1-1	TGCGCCAGCAGCTTCTCACAGGGAACTGGGAACACTGAAGCTTTCTTT	CASSFSQGTGNTEAFF
NA	TRBV4-3	TRBD2	17	TRBJ2-2	TGCGCCAGCAGCTCCCGGACGGGGGGGGTGAACACCGGGGAGCTGTTTTTT	CASSSRTGGVNTGELFF
NA	TRBV29-1	NA	13	TRBJ2-2	TGCAGCGTTGAAAATCCGTACACCGGGGAGCTGTTTTTT	CSVENPYTGELFF
NA	TRBV7-8	NA	15	TRBJ1-5	TGTGCCAGCAGCCGTAGCACAGGGTCTGGGCAGCCCCAGCATTTT	CASSRSTGSGQPQHF
NA	TRBV7-2	NA	16	TRBJ2-1	TGTGCCAGCAGCTTAGTTGGGGGGGCCTCCTACAATGAGCAGTTCTTC	CASSLVGGASYNEQFF
NA	TRBV28	TRBD2	17	TRBJ2-1	TGTGCCAGCAGCTTCCTGAGACTAGCGAGCTCCTACAATGAGCAGTTCTTC	CASSFLRLASSYNEQFF
NA	TRBV19	NA	14	TRBJ1-4	TGTGCCACCCTCGGGGGGCAGTATAATGAAAAACTGTTTTTT	CATLGGQYNEKLFF
NA	TRBV30	TRBD2	15	TRBJ2-1	TGTGCCTGGAAAGGACTAGCGGCCACGAGGTATGAGCAGTTCTTC	CAWKGLAATRYEQFF
NA	TRBV19	TRBD1	17	TRBJ1-2	TGTGCCAGTAGTATAGGCCGGAGGAGGGCAGGGGGCTATGGCTACACCTTC	CASSIGRRRAGGYGYTF
NA	TRBV5-8	NA	15	TRBJ2-2	TGTGCCAGCAGCTTGCGGGGAATTAAAACCGGGGAGCTGTTTTTT	CASSLRGIKTGELFF
NA	TRBV7-2	TRBD2	15	TRBJ2-5	TGTGCCAGCAGCTATAAGGGGACTATCCAAGAGACCCAGTACTTC	CASSYKGTIQETQYF
once	TRBV7-9	NA	13	TRBJ1-1	TGTGCCAGCAGCCTGGGGGGGGACACTGAAGCTTTCTTT	CASSLGGDTEAFF
NA	TRBV28	TRBD1	17	TRBJ1-6	TGTGCCAGCAGTTCACCACCGACAGGGGGCCATAATTCACCCCTCCACTTT	CASSSPPTGGHNSPLHF
NA	TRBV10-1	TRBD1	15	TRBJ2-7	TGCGCCAGCAGCGGACAGGGGATCCACAACTACGAGCAGTACTTC	CASSGQGIHNYEQYF
NA	TRBV4-3	NA	13	TRBJ1-5	TGCGCCAGCAGCCAAGACCGGGGGCAGCCCCAGCATTTT	CASSQDRGQPQHF
NA	TRBV7-8	TRBD1	15	TRBJ2-1	TGTGCCAGCAGCTTAGATAGGACAGGGGACCGTGAGCAGTTCTTC	CASSLDRTGDREQFF
NA	TRBV28	NA	15	TRBJ1-1	TGTGCCAGCAGTTTAACCCAAACAGGGAAGTTTGAAGCTTTCTTT	CASSLTQTGKFEAFF
once	TRBV15	NA	15	TRBJ2-3	TGTGCCACCAGCGTCCGGCGGGGAGCCCCAGATACGCAGTATTTT	CATSVRRGAPDTQYF
NA	TRBV6-5	TRBD1	15	TRBJ2-2	TGTGCCAGCAGTTACTTTGGGACAGGGACCGGGGAGCTGTTTTTT	CASSYFGTGTGELFF
NA	TRBV18	NA	14	TRBJ1-1	TGTGCCAGCTCACCAACGAGCAAGAACACTGAAGCTTTCTTT	CASSPTSKNTEAFF